This T cell receptor (beta chain) was recorded in a study of blood T cell repertoires in COVID-19. Study information: T cells, B-cell-depleted T cells, or PBMCs provided the cDNA or gDNA that served as material.

Authors' analysis steps: Estimation of nucleated cell counts was performed using reference gene primer amplification. Data came from immunoSEQ multiplex PCR; TCRdb stores just in-frame clones and leaves some out. D and trimming were read from the DNA, whereas the V and J calls and clone size are those reported in that table. The sample yields roughly 49,000 clones, approximately 82% seen once. The CDR3 has 15 residues. With 4 bases clipped from V and 5 bases from J, the junction kept 5 bases outside the gene matches. The germline gives CDR1 SGDLS, CDR2 YYNGEE. This clone was seen many times. The V call is TRBV9, the J call TRBJ1-6; TRBD1 agrees at 8 bases. The TCR comes from a woman aged 80 or over with acute or convalescent COVID-19. The sample taken for sequencing was peripheral blood. The CDR3 DNA reads TGTGCCAGCAGCATCTCGGGACAGGATAATTCACCCCTCCACTTT. It translates to CASSISGQDNSPLHF.